Listed below are T cell receptor beta chains from one sample, sequenced in a study of shared clonotypes between healthy human individuals. Assay: immunoSEQ multiplex PCR; the TCRdb copy retains only in-frame clones and omits some. The data show under 1 million clones, 92% seen once. The source material was naive CD8+ T cells sorted from blood. All receptors derive from a man aged 25 to 45 in good health. Both conserved end residues are trimmed from each CDR3. Some rows mark clone size as missing; the rest say once, few, many or name a class of expanded clone.

>-|TRBV28|TRBJ2-7
ASKVTGAGYEQY
>-|TRBV4-3|TRBJ2-7
ASSQGLAGVDEQY
>-|TRBV4-1|TRBJ2-7
ASSQDDGDSAYEQY
>-|TRBV14|TRBJ2-7
ASSRRGQGVYEQY
>-|TRBV11-2|TRBJ2-7
ASSLEFGRSYEQY
>-|TRBV28|TRBJ2-7
ASSPPREVLYEQY
>-|TRBV2|TRBJ2-7
AGISRGAEQY
>-|TRBV5-6|TRBJ2-7
ASSKSAVFSSYEQY
>-|TRBV14|TRBJ2-7
ASSLLAGASTYEQY
>-|TRBV6-1|TRBJ1-2
ASSPKGPYGYT
>-|TRBV7-9|TRBJ1-1
ASSWPSTDAADTEAF
>once|TRBV7-6|TRBJ2-7
ASSLKVDEQY
>-|TRBV15|TRBJ2-1
ATSRTVYNEQF
>few|TRBV7-8|TRBJ2-1
ASSLGVGGSSYNEQF
>-|TRBV7-9|TRBJ2-7
ASSSALTGYEQY
>-|TRBV7-9|TRBJ2-6
ASSGVSGANVLT
>once|TRBV2|TRBJ1-1
ASPTADGPNTEAF
>-|TRBV6-5|TRBJ2-5
ASVPGDSEETQY
>-|TRBV7-9|TRBJ2-7
ASSPRGGRRYEQY
>once|TRBV14|TRBJ2-3
ASSQDPGASADTQY
>-|TRBV9|TRBJ2-3
ASSDSGRSTDTQY
>-|TRBV19|TRBJ1-1
ASSIQGDTEAF
>-|TRBV9|TRBJ2-2
ASRGTNTGELF
>-|TRBV27|TRBJ1-2
ASSSLQGPLYGYT
>-|TRBV10-2|TRBJ2-1
ASRLAGLVNEQF
>-|TRBV5-1|TRBJ2-1
ASSGRQGLENEQF
>-|TRBV27|TRBJ2-7
ASSLNDEQY
>-|TRBV2|TRBJ2-5
ASSEGGLAGGPQETQY
>-|TRBV19|TRBJ2-2
ASSAYDSYTGELF
>-|TRBV9|TRBJ2-6
ASSTPGGGGANVLT
>-|TRBV4-1|TRBJ2-7
ASSQDGQPYEQY
>-|TRBV6-4|TRBJ2-3
ASSAGIGMDTQY
>-|TRBV28|TRBJ1-1
ASSLPLNTEAF